This T cell receptor beta chain is drawn from a study of CD4+ T cells in melanoma. A note on this clone: Its antigen is as yet unknown.

Broader study findings: A reported correlation linked neoantigen-specific CD4+ T cells to CD8+, macrophage and B cell function. Neoantigen-specific CD4+ T cells in melanoma reportedly had diverse differentiation states.

Measured with immunoSEQ multiplex PCR; TCRdb has only the in-frame clones, and not every one. The profile shows about 20,000 clones, around 80% of them singletons. This TCR was recovered from a human donor with melanoma.

The CDR3 DNA sequence: TGCGCCAGCAGCTTGGTCGGCCCAATGAACACTGAAGCTTTCTTT. Protein: CASSLVGPMNTEAFF. This rearrangement joins TRBV5-1 to TRBJ1-1; D is undetermined. V gave up 0 bases and J gave up 0 bases, with 9 bases separating them. CDR3 length: 15 residues. Germline CDR1 and CDR2: SGHRS and YFSETQ. Filled out from reference TRBV5-1 and TRBJ1-1, the complete variable domain reads KAGVTQTPRYLIKTRGQQVTLSCSPISGHRSVSWYQQTPGQGLQFLFEYFSETQRNKGNFPGRFSGRQFSNSRSEMNVSTLELGDSALYLCASSLVGPMNTEAFFGQGTRLTVV.